This T cell receptor beta chain was sequenced in a study of blood T cell repertoires in COVID-19. Study information: Sites across the United States, Italy and Spain contributed samples from acute and convalescent COVID-19. Sources were T cells, B-cell-depleted T cells, or PBMCs; the material itself was cDNA or gDNA.

The assay was immunoSEQ multiplex PCR, and TCRdb's table has in-frame clones only and misses some. Of a few hundred thousand clones listed, about 91% are singletons. Participants came from about 24 US areas, aged about 18 to 95 years. Participants reported their clinical history, and cohort assignment relied on those reports. The TCR was taken from a woman between 40 and 55 years old with acute COVID-19. Input material: PBMCs or T cells enriched from blood (not recorded which).

For the CDR3, the DNA is TGTGCCAGCAGCCTGGGAGGGAGCGGGGTATACAATGAGCAGTTCTTC. Amino acid sequence: CASSLGGSGVYNEQFF. The J gene is TRBJ2-1, the V gene TRBV7-2, with 7 nucleotides matching TRBD2. CDR1 and CDR2 from the germline V gene are SGHTA and FQGNSA. The ends lost 5 bases at V and 4 bases at J; junction bases unmatched: 11. The CDR3 length is 16 residues.